This record covers a single T cell receptor (beta chain). As yet, its antigen is unknown. The data were taken from a study of CD8+CD57+ T cells in acquired aplastic anemia. Across the study: As sequenced from healthy donors, CD4+ cells averaged approximately 11 million reads.

V was clipped by 5 bases and J by 5 bases; unmatched bases: 14. CDR1 is SGHTA, CDR2 FQGTGA, per germline. The CDR3 has 19 residues. CDR3 and TCR beta VDJ profiling relied on a genomic DNA template. TCRdb reprocessed the reads with MiXCR, giving one entry per CDR3 protein. The sample shows about 170,000 distinct CDR3 sequences, approximately 44% of them seen only once. Study conclusions and caveats: Both patients and controls carried the same twenty-nine CD8+ CDR3 sequences. Patients and controls had CD8+ Simpson's diversity values that were not significantly distinct.

Sequencing was done on a sample of sorted CD4+, CD8+, or CD8+CD57+ T cells (not recorded which) from PBMCs. The rearrangement links TRBV7-3 to TRBJ2-5; 16 positions match TRBD2. This receptor was obtained from a human donor in good health. CDR3 amino acids: CASSLRGGLAGGNVETQYF. CDR3 sequence (DNA): TGTGCCAGCAGCCTACGCGGGGGACTAGCGGGGGGGAATGTTGAGACCCAGTACTTC.